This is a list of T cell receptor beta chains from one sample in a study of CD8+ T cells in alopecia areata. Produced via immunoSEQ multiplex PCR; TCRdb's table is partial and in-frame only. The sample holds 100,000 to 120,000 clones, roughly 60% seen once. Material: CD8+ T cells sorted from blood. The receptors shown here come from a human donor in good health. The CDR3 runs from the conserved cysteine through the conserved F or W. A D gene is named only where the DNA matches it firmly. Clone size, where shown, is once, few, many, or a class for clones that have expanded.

CDR3: CASTNAGTTYEQYF
DNA: TGTGCCAGCACCAACGCTGGCACAACCTACGAGCAGTACTTC
V: TRBV7-9
size: NA
D: NA
length: 14
J: TRBJ2-7

CDR3: CASRLQEPSYEQYF
DNA: TGTGCCAGCAGGTTGCAGGAGCCCTCCTACGAGCAGTACTTC
V: TRBV6-6
size: once
D: NA
length: 14
J: TRBJ2-7

CDR3: CASSLEGSDQFF
DNA: TGTGCCAGCAGCTTAGAAGGGTCCGATCAGTTCTTC
V: TRBV7-9
size: NA
D: NA
length: 12
J: TRBJ2-1

CDR3: CASSELAGGANTQYF
DNA: TGCGCCAGCAGTGAACTAGCGGGGGGGGCGAATACGCAGTATTTT
V: TRBV10-2
size: NA
D: TRBD2
length: 15
J: TRBJ2-3

CDR3: CASTEWGRNTEAFF
DNA: TGTGCCAGCACCGAGTGGGGGAGGAACACTGAAGCTTTCTTT
V: TRBV7-9
size: NA
D: NA
length: 14
J: TRBJ1-1

CDR3: CASSLFREYGYTF
DNA: TGTGCCAGCAGTTTGTTCAGGGAGTATGGCTACACCTTC
V: TRBV28
size: NA
D: NA
length: 13
J: TRBJ1-2

CDR3: CASSLSMNTGELFF
DNA: TGTGCCAGCAGCTTGAGCATGAACACCGGGGAGCTGTTTTTT
V: TRBV5-6
size: NA
D: NA
length: 14
J: TRBJ2-2

CDR3: CASSFVSRRETQYF
DNA: TGTGCCAGCAGTTTCGTCAGTCGGAGAGAGACCCAGTACTTC
V: TRBV27
size: NA
D: NA
length: 14
J: TRBJ2-5

CDR3: CATSRDSATQYF
DNA: TGTGCCACCAGCAGAGATTCGGCGACCCAGTACTTC
V: TRBV15
size: NA
D: NA
length: 12
J: TRBJ2-5

CDR3: CSVRTGTYEQYF
DNA: TGCAGCGTTCGGACTGGAACCTACGAGCAGTACTTC
V: TRBV29-1
size: NA
D: NA
length: 12
J: TRBJ2-7

CDR3: CASRAHRGRTGELFF
DNA: TGTGCCAGCAGGGCTCACAGGGGGCGGACCGGGGAGCTGTTTTTT
V: TRBV7-9
size: NA
D: TRBD1
length: 15
J: TRBJ2-2

CDR3: CASSRAIVGVANYGYTF
DNA: TGTGCCAGCAGCCGCGCGATTGTTGGGGTAGCTAACTATGGCTACACCTTC
V: TRBV7-2
size: NA
D: NA
length: 17
J: TRBJ1-2

CDR3: CASSHDQTSGVYEQYF
DNA: TGTGCCAGCAGCCACGACCAGACTAGCGGGGTCTACGAGCAGTACTTC
V: TRBV5-6
size: few
D: TRBD2
length: 16
J: TRBJ2-7

CDR3: CASSQGSSSGDYEQYF
DNA: TGTGCCAGCAGCCAAGGATCATCTAGCGGGGACTACGAGCAGTACTTC
V: TRBV14
size: NA
D: TRBD2
length: 16
J: TRBJ2-7

CDR3: CSVVPWTSTDTQYF
DNA: TGCAGCGTTGTCCCTTGGACTAGCACAGATACGCAGTATTTT
V: TRBV29-1
size: NA
D: NA
length: 14
J: TRBJ2-3

CDR3: CASSEDPHSYEQYF
DNA: TGTGCCAGCAGTGAAGACCCGCACTCCTACGAGCAGTACTTC
V: TRBV2
size: NA
D: NA
length: 14
J: TRBJ2-7

CDR3: CASSLGRRTEAFF
DNA: TGTGCCAGCAGCTTAGGGCGGAGAACTGAAGCTTTCTTT
V: TRBV7-9
size: NA
D: NA
length: 13
J: TRBJ1-1

CDR3: CATSRDWHQISNQPQHF
DNA: TGTGCCACCAGCAGAGATTGGCATCAGATTAGCAATCAGCCCCAGCATTTT
V: TRBV15
size: NA
D: NA
length: 17
J: TRBJ1-5

CDR3: CASSFTGWTEAFF
DNA: TGTGCCAGCAGTTTCACAGGGTGGACTGAAGCTTTCTTT
V: TRBV27
size: NA
D: NA
length: 13
J: TRBJ1-1

CDR3: CASSFGETQYF
DNA: TGTGCCAGCAGCTTCGGAGAGACCCAGTACTTC
V: TRBV5-6
size: NA
D: NA
length: 11
J: TRBJ2-5

CDR3: CASSLLRGGRNQPQHF
DNA: TGTGCCAGCAGTTTATTGAGGGGAGGACGCAATCAGCCCCAGCATTTT
V: TRBV28
size: NA
D: NA
length: 16
J: TRBJ1-5